This TCR beta chain was sequenced in a study of vaccination and CD4 T cells after COVID-19. The Oncomine TCR Beta short-read assay was what sequenced the DNA obtained from cultured CD4+ T cells. MiXCR, applied by TCRdb to the PCR reads, yields one record per CDR3 protein. The top ten clones hold less than 60% of a sample with more than 2,000 distinct CDR3 sequences, 20% to 25% of them seen once. The CDR3 runs to 16 residues. Losses at the gene ends were 5 bases for V and 3 bases for J; bases not matched to a gene: 7. Germline V gives CDR1 SGHTA, CDR2 FQGTGA. Treatment here: roughly 11-day PBMC culture with coronavirus spike peptide pools or control peptides (ViraFEST assay). These CD4+ T cells came from an unexposed donor, sampled before the COVID-19 pandemic (2011-2018). As for this clonotype: Its antigen is undetermined.

The TCR originated in a human donor in good health. The sample was CD4+ T cells from blood, cultured in vitro. The chain has TRBV7-3 and TRBJ2-3; 11 bases align to TRBD1. DNA for the CDR3: TGTGCCAGCAGCCCCCGGACAGGGGGCGGGACAGATACGCAGTATTTT. It yields the protein CASSPRTGGGTDTQYF.